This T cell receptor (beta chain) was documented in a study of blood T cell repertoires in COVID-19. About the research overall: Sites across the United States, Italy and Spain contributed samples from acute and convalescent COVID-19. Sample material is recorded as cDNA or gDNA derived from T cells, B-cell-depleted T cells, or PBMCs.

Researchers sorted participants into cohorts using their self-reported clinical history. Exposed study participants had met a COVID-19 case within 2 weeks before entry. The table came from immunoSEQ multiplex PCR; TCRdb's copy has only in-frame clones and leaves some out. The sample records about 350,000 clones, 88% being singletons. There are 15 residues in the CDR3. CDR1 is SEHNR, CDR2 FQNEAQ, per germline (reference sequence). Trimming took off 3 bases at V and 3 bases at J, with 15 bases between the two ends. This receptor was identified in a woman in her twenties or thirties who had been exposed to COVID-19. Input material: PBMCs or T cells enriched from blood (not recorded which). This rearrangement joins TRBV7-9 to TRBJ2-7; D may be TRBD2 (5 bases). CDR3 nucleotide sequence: TGTGCCAGCAGCTTCCCAGAAGCAGACTACTACGAGCAGTACTTC. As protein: CASSFPEADYYEQYF.